This T cell receptor (beta chain) was profiled in a study of cytomegalovirus exposure and HLA in healthy donors. Study summary: Clustering assigned about four fifths of the roughly 380 genotyped donors to the Caucasian-associated ancestry cluster. Study-level points and caveats: Earlier results showed most TCR beta V segments being productive about 87% or about 30% of the time. Researchers reported in a later analysis that a missense DCLRE1C variant was tied to TCR beta V- and J-gene trimming.

With 60 Vbeta and 13 Jbeta primers, the PCR was carried out. Original analysis: Among the unique TCR beta chains that a later analysis counted, about 81 million in all, some 10 million were shared. Clones were read by immunoSEQ multiplex PCR, and TCRdb kept only the in-frame ones, dropping some. The D gene and trimming were derived from the DNA, and the V and J assignments and clone size from that table. The sample includes a few hundred thousand clones, about 80% of them seen just once. For this clone: The antigen is not known.

The trim removed 4 bases at V and 10 bases at J, leaving 6 bases unmatched. The CDR3 has 15 residues. Germline V lookup: CDR1 LNHNV, CDR2 YYDKDF (reference sequence). The source of this sequence is a girl aged 2-10 years in good health and CMV-seronegative. The gene calls are TRBV15 and TRBJ2-1, with 14 bases matching TRBD2. The sequencing sample was made of PBMCs. The CDR3 protein is CATSTTSGGAGEQFF. In DNA form, the CDR3 reads TGTGCCACCAGCACGACTAGCGGGGGGGCGGGCGAGCAGTTCTTC.